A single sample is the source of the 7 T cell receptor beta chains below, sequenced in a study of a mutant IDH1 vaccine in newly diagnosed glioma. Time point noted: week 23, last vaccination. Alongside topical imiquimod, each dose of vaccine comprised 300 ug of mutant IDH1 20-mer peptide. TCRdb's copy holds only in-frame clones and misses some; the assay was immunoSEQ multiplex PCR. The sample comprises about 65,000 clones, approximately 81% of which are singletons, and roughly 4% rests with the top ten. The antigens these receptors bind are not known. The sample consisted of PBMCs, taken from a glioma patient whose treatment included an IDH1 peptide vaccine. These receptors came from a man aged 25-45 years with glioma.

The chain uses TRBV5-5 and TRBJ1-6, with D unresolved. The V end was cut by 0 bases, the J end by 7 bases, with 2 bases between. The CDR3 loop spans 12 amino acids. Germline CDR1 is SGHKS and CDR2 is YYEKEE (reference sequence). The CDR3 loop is CASSLENSPLHF. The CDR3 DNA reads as TGTGCCAGCAGCTTGGAGAATTCACCCCTCCACTTT.

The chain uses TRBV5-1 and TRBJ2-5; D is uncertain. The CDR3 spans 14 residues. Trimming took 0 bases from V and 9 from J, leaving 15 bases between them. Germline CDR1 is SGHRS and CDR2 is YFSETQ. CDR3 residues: CASSLEARPGSQYF. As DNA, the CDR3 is TGCGCCAGCAGCTTGGAGGCCAGACCCGGGTCCCAGTACTTC. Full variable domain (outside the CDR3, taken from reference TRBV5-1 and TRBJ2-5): KAGVTQTPRYLIKTRGQQVTLSCSPISGHRSVSWYQQTPGQGLQFLFEYFSETQRNKGNFPGRFSGRQFSNSRSEMNVSTLELGDSALYLCASSLEARPGSQYFGPGTRLLVL.

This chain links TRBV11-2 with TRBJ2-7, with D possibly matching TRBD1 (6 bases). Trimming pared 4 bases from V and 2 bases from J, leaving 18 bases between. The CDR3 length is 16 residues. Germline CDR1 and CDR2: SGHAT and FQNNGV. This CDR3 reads CASSSPGHRPPYEQYF. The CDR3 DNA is TGTGCCAGCAGCTCCCCGGGACACCGGCCGCCCTACGAGCAGTACTTC.

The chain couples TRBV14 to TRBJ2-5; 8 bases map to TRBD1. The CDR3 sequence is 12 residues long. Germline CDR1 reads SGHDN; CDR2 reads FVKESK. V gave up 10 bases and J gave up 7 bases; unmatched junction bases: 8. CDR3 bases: TGTGCCAACTTGGACAGGGAACGGACCCAGTACTTC. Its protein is CANLDRERTQYF.

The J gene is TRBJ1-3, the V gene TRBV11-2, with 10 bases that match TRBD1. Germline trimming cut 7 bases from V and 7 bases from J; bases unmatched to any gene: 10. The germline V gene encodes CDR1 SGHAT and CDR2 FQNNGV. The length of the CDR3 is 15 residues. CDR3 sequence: CASTHGDRGRNTIYF. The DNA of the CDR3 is TGTGCCAGCACCCACGGGGACAGGGGAAGGAACACCATATATTTT.

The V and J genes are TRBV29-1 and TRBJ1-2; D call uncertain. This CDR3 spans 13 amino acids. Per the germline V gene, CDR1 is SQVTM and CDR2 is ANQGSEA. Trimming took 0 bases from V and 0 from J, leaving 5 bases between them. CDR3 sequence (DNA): TGCAGCGTTGAAGACAGCCCTAACTATGGCTACACCTTC. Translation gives CSVEDSPNYGYTF. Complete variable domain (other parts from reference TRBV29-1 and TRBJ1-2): SAVISQKPSRDICQRGTSLTIQCQVDSQVTMMFWYRQQPGQSLTLIATANQGSEATYESGFVIDKFPISRPNLTFSTLTVSNMSPEDSSIYLCSVEDSPNYGYTFGSGTRLTVV.

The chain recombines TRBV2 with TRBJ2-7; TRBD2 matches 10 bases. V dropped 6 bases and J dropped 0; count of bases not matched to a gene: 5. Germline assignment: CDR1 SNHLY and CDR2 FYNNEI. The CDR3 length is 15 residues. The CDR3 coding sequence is TGTGCCAGCAGCAGTCTAGCGGGGGCCTCCTACGAGCAGTACTTC. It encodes CASSSLAGASYEQYF.